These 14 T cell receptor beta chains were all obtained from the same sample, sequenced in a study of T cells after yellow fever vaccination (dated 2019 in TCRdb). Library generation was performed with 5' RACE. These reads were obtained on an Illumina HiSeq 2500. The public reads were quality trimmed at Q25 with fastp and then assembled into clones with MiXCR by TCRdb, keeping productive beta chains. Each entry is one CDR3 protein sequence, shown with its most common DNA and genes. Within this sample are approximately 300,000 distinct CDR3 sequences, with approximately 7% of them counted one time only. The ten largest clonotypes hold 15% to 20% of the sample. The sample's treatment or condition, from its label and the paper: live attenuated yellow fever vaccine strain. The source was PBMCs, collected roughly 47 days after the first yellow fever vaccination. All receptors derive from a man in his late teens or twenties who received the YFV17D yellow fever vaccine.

CDR3 DNA sequence: TGTGCCAGCAGCTCCGGGGTAAACTATGGCTACACCTTC. Translation gives CASSSGVNYGYTF. The rearrangement uses TRBV7-9 and TRBJ1-2; D gene unclear. V lost 4 bases and J 2 bases, leaving 8 bases between the germline ends. The CDR3 covers 13 residues. Germline V gene lookup returns CDR1 SEHNR and CDR2 FQNEAQ (reference sequence).

The CDR3 nucleotides are TGTGCCAGCAGTTACTTAGCAGGGTTGGGTAATTCACCCCTCCACTTT. Amino acid sequence: CASSYLAGLGNSPLHF. The J gene is TRBJ1-6, the V gene TRBV6-5; a weak D match, TRBD1 (5 bases). Trimming took off 1 base at V and 6 bases at J, with 13 bases between the two ends. CDR1 MNHEY and CDR2 SVGAGI come from the germline V gene. The CDR3 runs to 16 residues.

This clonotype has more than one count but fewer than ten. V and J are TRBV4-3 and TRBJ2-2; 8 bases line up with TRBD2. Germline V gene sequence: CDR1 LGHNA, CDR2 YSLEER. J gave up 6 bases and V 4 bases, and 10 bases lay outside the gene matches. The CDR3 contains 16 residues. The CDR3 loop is CASSPRGGKVAGELFF. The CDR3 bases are TGCGCCAGCAGCCCTCGGGGGGGAAAGGTTGCCGGGGAGCTGTTTTTT.

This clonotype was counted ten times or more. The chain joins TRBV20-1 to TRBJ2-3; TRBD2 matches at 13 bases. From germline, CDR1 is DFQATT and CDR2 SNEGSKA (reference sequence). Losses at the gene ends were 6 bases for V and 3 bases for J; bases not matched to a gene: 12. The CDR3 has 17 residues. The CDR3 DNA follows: TGCAGTGCGACGACTAGCGGGGGGCCCCTTGTTACAGATACGCAGTATTTT. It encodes CSATTSGGPLVTDTQYF.

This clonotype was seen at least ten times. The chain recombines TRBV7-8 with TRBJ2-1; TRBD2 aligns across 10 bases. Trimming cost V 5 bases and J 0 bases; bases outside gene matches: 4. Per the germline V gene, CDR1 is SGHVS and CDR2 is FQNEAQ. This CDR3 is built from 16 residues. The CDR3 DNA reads TGTGCCAGCAGCCGCAGCGGGGGGGCCTCCTACAATGAGCAGTTCTTC. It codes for CASSRSGGASYNEQFF. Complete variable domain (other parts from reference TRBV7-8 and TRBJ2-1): GAGVSQSPRYKVAKRGQDVALRCDPISGHVSLFWYQQALGQGPEFLTYFQNEAQLDKSGLPSDRFFAERPEGSVSTLKIQRTQQEDSAVYLCASSRSGGASYNEQFFGPGTRLTVL.

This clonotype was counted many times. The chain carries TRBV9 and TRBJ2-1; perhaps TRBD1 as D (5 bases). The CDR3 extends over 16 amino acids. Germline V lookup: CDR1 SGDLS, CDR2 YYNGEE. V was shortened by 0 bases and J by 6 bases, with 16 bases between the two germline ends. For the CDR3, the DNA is TGTGCCAGCAGCGTAGAGGGGCGGCCTAACTTCAATGAGCAGTTCTTC. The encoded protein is CASSVEGRPNFNEQFF.

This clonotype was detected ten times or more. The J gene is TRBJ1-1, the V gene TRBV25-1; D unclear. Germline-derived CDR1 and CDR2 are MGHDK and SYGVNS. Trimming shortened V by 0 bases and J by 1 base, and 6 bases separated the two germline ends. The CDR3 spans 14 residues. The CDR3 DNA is TGTGCCAGCAGTGAATATAGACAGAACACTGAAGCTTTCTTT. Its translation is CASSEYRQNTEAFF.

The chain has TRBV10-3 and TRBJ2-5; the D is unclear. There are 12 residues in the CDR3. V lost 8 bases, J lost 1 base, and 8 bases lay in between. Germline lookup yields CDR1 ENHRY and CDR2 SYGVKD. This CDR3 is CAIGVSQETQYF. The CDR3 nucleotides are TGTGCCATCGGGGTCAGCCAAGAGACCCAGTACTTC.

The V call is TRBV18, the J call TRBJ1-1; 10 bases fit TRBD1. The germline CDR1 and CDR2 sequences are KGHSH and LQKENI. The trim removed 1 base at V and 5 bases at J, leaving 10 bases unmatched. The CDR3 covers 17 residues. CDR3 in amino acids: CASSPRGQGTGGTEAFF. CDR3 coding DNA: TGTGCCAGCTCACCACGGGGACAGGGGACAGGTGGTACTGAAGCTTTCTTT.

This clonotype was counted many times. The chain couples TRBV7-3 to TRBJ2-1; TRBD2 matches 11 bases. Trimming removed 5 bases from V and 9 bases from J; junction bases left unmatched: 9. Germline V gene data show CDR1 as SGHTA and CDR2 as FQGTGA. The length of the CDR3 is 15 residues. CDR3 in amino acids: CASSLIAGGPSEQFF. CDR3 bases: TGTGCCAGCAGCCTTATAGCGGGGGGGCCTTCTGAGCAGTTCTTC. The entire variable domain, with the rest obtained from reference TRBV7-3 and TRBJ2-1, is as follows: GAGVSQTPSNKVTEKGKYVELRCDPISGHTALYWYRQSLGQGPEFLIYFQGTGAADDSGLPNDRFFAVRPEGSVSTLKIQRTERGDSAVYLCASSLIAGGPSEQFFGPGTRLTVL.

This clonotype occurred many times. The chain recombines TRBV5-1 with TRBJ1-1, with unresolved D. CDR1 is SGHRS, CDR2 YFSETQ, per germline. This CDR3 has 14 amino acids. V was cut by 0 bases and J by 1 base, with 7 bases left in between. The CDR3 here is CASSLATGNTEAFF. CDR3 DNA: TGCGCCAGCAGCTTGGCCACGGGGAACACTGAAGCTTTCTTT.

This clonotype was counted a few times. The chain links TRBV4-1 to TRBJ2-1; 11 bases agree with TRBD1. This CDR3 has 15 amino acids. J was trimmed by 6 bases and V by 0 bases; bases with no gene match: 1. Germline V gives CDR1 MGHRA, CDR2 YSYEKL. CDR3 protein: CASSQEGTGGNEQFF. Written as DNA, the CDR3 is TGCGCCAGCAGCCAAGAAGGGACAGGGGGCAATGAGCAGTTCTTC.

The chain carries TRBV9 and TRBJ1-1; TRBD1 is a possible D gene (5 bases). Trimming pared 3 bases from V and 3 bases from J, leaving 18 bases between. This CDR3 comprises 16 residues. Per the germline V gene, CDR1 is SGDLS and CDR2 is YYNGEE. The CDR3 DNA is TGTGCCAGCAGCGAGGGGCAGCAGGGAATACACACTGAAGCTTTCTTT. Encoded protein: CASSEGQQGIHTEAFF.

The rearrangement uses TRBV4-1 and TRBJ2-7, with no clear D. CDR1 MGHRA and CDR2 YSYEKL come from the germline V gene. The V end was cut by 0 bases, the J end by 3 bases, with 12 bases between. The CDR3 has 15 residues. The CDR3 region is CASSQDFPGSYEQYF. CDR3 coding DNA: TGCGCCAGCAGCCAAGATTTTCCGGGTAGCTACGAGCAGTACTTC.